The 6 T cell receptor beta chains below all came from one sample that was sequenced in a study of blood T cell repertoires in COVID-19. Produced via immunoSEQ multiplex PCR; TCRdb's table is partial and in-frame only. The table has 210,000 or so clones, 85% to 90% seen once. Sequencing input: peripheral blood. The receptor set was obtained from a man aged 30 to 45 with COVID-19, enrolled during active disease.

The V gene is TRBV11-2, the J gene TRBJ2-1, with a possible D match to TRBD2 (5 bases). Germline V gene sequence: CDR1 SGHAT, CDR2 FQNNGV. The ends were cut back, 6 bases at V and 5 bases at J, with 17 bases in the middle. The CDR3 has 15 residues. This chain's CDR3 is CASRIPGGQNNEQFF. CDR3 in DNA: TGTGCCAGCAGGATACCCGGCGGGCAGAACAATGAGCAGTTCTTC.

This clone was recorded only once. V and J are TRBV9 and TRBJ1-6, with D perhaps TRBD1 (5 bases). V lost 0 bases and J 6 bases, leaving 16 bases between the germline ends. The CDR3 extends over 17 amino acids. Germline V gene sequence: CDR1 SGDLS, CDR2 YYNGEE. Written as DNA, the CDR3 is TGTGCCAGCAGCGTAGTCCCGACAGCCGTACTTAATTCACCCCTCCACTTT. Translation gives CASSVVPTAVLNSPLHF.

The rearrangement joins TRBV11-1 to TRBJ2-3; 12 bases align to TRBD2. Looked up from germline, CDR1 is SGHAT and CDR2 is FQDESV (reference sequence). The V segment lost 5 bases and the J segment 5 bases; nucleotides outside the gene matches: 5. The CDR3 is made up of 15 amino acids. As DNA, the CDR3 is TGTGCCAGCAGCACTAGCGGGAGGTCGGAAGATACGCAGTATTTT. Protein: CASSTSGRSEDTQYF.

The gene calls are TRBV7-9 and TRBJ1-2, with 7 bases that match TRBD1. This CDR3 has 17 residues. Germline trimming cut 5 bases from V and 4 bases from J; bases unmatched to any gene: 16. CDR1 is SEHNR, CDR2 FQNEAQ, per germline (reference sequence). DNA for the CDR3: TGTGCCAGCAGCGGGGAGGCAGGGGGTACCTCCTTCTATGGCTACACCTTC. Its translation: CASSGEAGGTSFYGYTF.

This clone appeared a single time. V and J are TRBV5-1 and TRBJ2-1; tentatively, D is TRBD2 (5 bases). The germline V gene encodes CDR1 SGHRS and CDR2 YFSETQ. Deletions cut 1 base from V and 7 bases from J, with 18 bases between. The CDR3 has 16 residues. CDR3 DNA sequence: TGCGCCAGCAGCTTGAGTTGGGCGGGCGGCGGGAATGAGCAGTTCTTC. The encoded protein is CASSLSWAGGGNEQFF.

This clone has only one observation. This chain links TRBV5-1 with TRBJ2-2, with D possibly matching TRBD2 (6 bases). This CDR3 is built from 16 residues. V was shortened by 0 bases and J by 1 base, with 10 bases between the two germline ends. Germline V lookup: CDR1 SGHRS, CDR2 YFSETQ. CDR3 protein: CASSLAGARNTGELFF. Written as DNA, the CDR3 is TGCGCCAGCAGCTTGGCGGGAGCTCGGAACACCGGGGAGCTGTTTTTT.